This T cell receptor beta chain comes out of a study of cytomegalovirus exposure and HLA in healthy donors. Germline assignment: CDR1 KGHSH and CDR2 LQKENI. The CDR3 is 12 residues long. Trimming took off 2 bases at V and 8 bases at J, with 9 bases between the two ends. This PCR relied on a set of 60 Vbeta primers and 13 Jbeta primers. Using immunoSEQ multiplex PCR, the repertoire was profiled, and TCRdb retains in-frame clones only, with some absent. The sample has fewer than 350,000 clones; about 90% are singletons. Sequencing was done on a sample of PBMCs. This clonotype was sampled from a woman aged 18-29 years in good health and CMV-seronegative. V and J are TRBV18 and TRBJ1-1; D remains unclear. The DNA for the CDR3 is TGTGCCAGCTCACCAAGTCAAGCCGAAGCTTTCTTT. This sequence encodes CASSPSQAEAFF.